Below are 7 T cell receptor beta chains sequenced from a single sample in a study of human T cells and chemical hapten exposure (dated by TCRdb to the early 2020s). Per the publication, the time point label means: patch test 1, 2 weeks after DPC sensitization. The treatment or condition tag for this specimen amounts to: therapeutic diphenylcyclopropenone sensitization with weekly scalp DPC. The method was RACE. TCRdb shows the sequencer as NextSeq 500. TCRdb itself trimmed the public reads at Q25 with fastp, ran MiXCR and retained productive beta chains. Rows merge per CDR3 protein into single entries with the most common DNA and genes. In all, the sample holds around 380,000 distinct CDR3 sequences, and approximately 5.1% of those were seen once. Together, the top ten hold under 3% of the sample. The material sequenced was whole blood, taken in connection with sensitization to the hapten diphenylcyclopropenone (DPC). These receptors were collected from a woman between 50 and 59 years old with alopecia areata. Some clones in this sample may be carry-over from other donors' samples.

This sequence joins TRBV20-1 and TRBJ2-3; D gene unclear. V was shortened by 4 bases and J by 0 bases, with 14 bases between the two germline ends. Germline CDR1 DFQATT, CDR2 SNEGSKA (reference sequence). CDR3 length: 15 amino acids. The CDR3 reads CSAKSYTQSTDTQYF. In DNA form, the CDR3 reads TGCAGTGCTAAGAGTTACACCCAAAGCACAGATACGCAGTATTTT.

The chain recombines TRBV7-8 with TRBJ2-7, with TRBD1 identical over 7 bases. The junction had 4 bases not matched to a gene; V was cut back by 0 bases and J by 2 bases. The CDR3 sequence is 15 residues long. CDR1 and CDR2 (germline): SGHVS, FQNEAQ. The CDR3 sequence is CASSLATTGTYEQYF. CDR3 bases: TGTGCCAGCAGCTTAGCGACGACAGGGACCTACGAGCAGTACTTC. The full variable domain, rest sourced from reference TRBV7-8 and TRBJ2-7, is GAGVSQSPRYKVAKRGQDVALRCDPISGHVSLFWYQQALGQGPEFLTYFQNEAQLDKSGLPSDRFFAERPEGSVSTLKIQRTQQEDSAVYLCASSLATTGTYEQYFGPGTRLTVT.

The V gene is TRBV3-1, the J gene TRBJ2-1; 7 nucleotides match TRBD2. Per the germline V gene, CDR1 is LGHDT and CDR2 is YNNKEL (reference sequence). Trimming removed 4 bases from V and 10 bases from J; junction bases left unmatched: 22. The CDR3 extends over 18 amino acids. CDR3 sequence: CASSLSHGTIAYNDEQFF. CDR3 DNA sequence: TGTGCCAGCAGCCTTTCCCATGGGACTATAGCGTACAATGACGAGCAGTTCTTC.

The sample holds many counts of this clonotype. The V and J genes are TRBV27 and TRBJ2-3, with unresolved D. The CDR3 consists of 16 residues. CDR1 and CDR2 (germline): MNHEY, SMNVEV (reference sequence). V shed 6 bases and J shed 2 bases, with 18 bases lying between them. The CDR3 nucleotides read TGTGCCAGCAGCACATGGCTTCTCTACCCCACAGATACGCAGTATTTT. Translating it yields CASSTWLLYPTDTQYF.

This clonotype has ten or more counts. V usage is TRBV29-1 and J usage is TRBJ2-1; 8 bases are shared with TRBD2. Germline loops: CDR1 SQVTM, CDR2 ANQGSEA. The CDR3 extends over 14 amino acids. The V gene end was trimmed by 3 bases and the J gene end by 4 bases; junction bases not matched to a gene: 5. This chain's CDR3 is CSVDIAGLYNEQFF. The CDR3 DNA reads TGCAGCGTTGACATAGCGGGACTTTACAATGAGCAGTTCTTC.

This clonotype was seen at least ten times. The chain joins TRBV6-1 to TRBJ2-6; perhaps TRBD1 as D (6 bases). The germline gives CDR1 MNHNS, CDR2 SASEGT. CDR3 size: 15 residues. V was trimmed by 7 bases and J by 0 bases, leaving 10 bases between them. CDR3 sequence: CASTGQSSGANVLTF. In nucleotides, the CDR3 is TGTGCCAGCACCGGACAGTCCTCTGGGGCCAACGTCCTGACTTTC.

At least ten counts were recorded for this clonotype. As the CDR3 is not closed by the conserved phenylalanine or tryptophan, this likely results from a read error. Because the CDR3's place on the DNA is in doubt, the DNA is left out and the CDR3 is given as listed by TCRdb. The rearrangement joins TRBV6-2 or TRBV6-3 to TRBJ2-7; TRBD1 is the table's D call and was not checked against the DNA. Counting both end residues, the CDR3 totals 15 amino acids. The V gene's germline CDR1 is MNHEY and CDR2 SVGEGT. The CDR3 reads CASSYSGTGTLEWTL.